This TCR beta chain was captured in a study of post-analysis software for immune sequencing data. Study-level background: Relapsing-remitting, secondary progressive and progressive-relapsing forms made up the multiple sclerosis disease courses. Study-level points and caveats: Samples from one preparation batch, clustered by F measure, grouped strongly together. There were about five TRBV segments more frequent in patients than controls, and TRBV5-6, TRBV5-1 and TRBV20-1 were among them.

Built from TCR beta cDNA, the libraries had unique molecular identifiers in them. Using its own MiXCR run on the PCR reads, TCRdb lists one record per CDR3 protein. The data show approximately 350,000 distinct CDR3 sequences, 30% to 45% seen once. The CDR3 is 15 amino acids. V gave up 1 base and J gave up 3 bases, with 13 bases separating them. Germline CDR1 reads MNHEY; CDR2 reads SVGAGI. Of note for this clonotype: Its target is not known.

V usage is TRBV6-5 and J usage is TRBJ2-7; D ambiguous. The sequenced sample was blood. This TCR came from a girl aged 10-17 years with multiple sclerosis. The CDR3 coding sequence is TGTGCCAGCAGTTACTATGTTGGGGAAAGCTACGAGCAGTACTTC. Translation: CASSYYVGESYEQYF.